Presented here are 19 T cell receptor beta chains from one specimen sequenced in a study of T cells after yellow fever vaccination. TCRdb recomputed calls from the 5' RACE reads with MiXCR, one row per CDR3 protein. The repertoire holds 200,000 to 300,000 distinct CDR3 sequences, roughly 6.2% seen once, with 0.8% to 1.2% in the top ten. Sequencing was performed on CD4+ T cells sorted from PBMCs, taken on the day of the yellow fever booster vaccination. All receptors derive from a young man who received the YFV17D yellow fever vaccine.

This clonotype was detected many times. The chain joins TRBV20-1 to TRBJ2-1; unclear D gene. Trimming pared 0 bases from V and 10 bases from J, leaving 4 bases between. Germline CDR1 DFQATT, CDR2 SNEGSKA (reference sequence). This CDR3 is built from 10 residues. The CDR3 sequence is CSAREWEQFF. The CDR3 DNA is TGCAGTGCTAGAGAGTGGGAGCAGTTCTTC.

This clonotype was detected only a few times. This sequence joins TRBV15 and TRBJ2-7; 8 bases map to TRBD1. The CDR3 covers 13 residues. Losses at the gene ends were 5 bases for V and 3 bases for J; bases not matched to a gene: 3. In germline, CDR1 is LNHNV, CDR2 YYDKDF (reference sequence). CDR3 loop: CATSGDRHYEQYF. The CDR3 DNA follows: TGTGCCACCAGCGGGGACAGGCACTACGAGCAGTACTTC. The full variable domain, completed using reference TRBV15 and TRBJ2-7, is DAMVIQNPRYQVTQFGKPVTLSCSQTLNHNVMYWYQQKSSQAPKLLFHYYDKDFNNEADTPDNFQSRRPNTSFCFLDIRSPGLGDTAMYLCATSGDRHYEQYFGPGTRLTVT.

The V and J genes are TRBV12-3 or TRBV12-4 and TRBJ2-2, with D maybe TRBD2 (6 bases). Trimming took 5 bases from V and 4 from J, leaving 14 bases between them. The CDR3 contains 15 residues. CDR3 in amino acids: CASSDSGMGTGELFF. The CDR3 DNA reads TGTGCCAGCAGTGATAGCGGTATGGGCACCGGGGAGCTGTTTTTT.

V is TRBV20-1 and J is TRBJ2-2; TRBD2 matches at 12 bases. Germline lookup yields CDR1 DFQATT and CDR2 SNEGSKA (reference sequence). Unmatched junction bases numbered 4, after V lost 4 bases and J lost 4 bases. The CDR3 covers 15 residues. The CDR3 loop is CSATTSGRITGELFF. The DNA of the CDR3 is TGCAGTGCTACTACTAGCGGGAGGATCACCGGGGAGCTGTTTTTT.

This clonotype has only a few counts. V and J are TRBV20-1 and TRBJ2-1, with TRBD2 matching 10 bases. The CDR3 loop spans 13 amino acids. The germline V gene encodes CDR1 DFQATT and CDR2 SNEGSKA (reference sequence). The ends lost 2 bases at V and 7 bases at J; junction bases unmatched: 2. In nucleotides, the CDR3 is TGCAGTGCTAGAACTAGCGGGACAAATGAGCAGTTCTTC. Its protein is CSARTSGTNEQFF.

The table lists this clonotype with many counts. In nucleotides, the CDR3 is TGTGCCAGCAGACTACAGGGACTCACCGGGGAGCTGTTTTTT. This translates into CASRLQGLTGELFF. This sequence joins TRBV2 and TRBJ2-2; D possibly matches TRBD1 or TRBD2 (6 bases each). Germline CDR1 SNHLY, CDR2 FYNNEI. The CDR3 loop spans 14 amino acids. Trimming took off 6 bases at V and 4 bases at J, with 12 bases between the two ends.

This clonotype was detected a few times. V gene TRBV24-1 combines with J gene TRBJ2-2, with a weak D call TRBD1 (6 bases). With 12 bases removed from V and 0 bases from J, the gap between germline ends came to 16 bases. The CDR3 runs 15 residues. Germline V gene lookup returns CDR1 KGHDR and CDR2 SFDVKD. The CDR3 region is CALATGTTNTGELFF. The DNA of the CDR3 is TGTGCCTTAGCGACCGGGACAACGAACACCGGGGAGCTGTTTTTT.

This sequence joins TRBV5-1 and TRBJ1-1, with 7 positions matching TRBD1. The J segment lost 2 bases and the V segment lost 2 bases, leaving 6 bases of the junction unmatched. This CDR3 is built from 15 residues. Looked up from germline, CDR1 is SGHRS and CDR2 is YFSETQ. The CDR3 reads CASSFINRGNTEAFF. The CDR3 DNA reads TGCGCCAGCAGCTTTATCAACAGGGGAAACACTGAAGCTTTCTTT.

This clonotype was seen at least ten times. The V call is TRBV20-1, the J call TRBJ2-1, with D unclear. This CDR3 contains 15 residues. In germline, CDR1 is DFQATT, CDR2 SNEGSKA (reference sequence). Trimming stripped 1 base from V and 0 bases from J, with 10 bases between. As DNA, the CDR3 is TGCAGTGCTAGAGCAACGTTAGTCTCCTACAATGAGCAGTTCTTC. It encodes CSARATLVSYNEQFF.

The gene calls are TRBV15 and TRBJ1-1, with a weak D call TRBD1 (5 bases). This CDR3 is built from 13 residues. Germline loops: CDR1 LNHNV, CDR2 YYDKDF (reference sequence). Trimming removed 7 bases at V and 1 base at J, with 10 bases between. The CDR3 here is CATTKTANTEAFF. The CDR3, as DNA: TGTGCCACCACCAAGACAGCGAACACTGAAGCTTTCTTT.

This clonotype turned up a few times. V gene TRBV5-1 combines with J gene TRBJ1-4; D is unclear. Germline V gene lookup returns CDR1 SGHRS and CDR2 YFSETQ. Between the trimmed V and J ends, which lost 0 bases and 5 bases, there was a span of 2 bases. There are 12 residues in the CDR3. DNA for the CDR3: TGCGCCAGCAGCTTGGAAAATGAAAAACTGTTTTTT. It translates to CASSLENEKLFF.

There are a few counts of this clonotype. CDR3 region: CASGPDETQYF. The CDR3 DNA is TGCGCCAGCGGCCCCGACGAGACCCAGTACTTC. The chain combines TRBV5-1 with TRBJ2-5, with D unresolved. The ends were cut back, 7 bases at V and 5 bases at J, with 9 bases in the middle. The CDR3 is 11 residues long. Germline V CDR1 and CDR2: SGHRS, YFSETQ.

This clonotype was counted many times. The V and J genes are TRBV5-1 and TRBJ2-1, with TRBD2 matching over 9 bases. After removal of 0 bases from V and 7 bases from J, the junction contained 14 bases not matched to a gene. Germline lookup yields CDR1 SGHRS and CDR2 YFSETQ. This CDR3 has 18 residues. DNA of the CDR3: TGCGCCAGCAGCTTGGCCGCGGGACTAGCACGAGGTTGGAATGAGCAGTTCTTC. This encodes CASSLAAGLARGWNEQFF.

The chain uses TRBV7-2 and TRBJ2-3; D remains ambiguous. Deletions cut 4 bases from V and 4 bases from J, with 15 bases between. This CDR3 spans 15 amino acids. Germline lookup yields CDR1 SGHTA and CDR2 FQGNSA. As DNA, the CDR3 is TGTGCCAGCAGCTCCTCCGGCCGCAACTCAGATACGCAGTATTTT. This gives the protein CASSSSGRNSDTQYF.

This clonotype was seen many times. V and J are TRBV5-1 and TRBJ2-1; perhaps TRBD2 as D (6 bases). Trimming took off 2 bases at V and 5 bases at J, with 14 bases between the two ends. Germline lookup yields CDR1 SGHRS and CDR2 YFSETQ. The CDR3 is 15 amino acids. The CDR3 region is CASSFGGTADNEQFF. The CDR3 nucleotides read TGCGCCAGCAGCTTTGGAGGGACCGCTGACAATGAGCAGTTCTTC.

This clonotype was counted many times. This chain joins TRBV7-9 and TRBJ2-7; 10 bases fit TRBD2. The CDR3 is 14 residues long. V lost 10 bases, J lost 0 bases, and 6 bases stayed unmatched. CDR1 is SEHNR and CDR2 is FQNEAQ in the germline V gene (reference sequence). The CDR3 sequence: CATTGTSASYEQYF. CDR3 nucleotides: TGTGCCACTACTGGGACTAGCGCCTCCTACGAGCAGTACTTC.

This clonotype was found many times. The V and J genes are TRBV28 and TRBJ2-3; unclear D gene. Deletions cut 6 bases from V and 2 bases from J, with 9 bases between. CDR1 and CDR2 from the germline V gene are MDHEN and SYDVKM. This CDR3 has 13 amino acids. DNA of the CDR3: TGTGCCAGCAGGAGAGGAGCCACAGATACGCAGTATTTT. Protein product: CASRRGATDTQYF.

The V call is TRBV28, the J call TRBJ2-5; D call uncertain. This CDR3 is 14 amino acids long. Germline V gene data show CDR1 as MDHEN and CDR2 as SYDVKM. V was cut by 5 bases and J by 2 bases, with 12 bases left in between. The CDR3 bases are TGTGCCAGCAGTACCCGACAATCACAAGAGACCCAGTACTTC. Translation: CASSTRQSQETQYF.

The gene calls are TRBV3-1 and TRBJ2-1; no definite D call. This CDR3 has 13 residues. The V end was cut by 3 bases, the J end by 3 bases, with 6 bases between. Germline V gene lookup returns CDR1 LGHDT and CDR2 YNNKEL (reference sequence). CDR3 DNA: TGTGCCAGCAGCCATTCCGACTACAATGAGCAGTTCTTC. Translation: CASSHSDYNEQFF.